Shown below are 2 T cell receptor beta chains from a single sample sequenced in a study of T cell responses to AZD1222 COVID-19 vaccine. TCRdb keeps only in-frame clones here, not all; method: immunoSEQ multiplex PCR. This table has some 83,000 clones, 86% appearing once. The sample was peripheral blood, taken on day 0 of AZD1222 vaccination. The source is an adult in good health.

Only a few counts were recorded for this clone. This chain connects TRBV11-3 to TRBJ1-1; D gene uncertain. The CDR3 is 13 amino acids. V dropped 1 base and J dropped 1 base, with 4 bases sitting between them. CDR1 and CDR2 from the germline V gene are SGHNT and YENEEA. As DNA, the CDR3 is TGTGCCAGCAGCTTAGGGAGGAACACTGAAGCTTTCTTT. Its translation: CASSLGRNTEAFF.

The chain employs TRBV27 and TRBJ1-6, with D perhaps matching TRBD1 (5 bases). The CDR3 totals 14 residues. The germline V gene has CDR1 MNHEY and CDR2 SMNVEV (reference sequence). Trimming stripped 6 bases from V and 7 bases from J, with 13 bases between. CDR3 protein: CASRPDSLNSPLHF. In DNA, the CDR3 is TGTGCCAGCAGACCCGACAGTCTCAATTCACCCCTCCACTTT.